The 29 T cell receptor beta chains presented below share a single source sample, sequenced in a study of blood T cell repertoires in COVID-19. Libraries were prepared by immunoSEQ multiplex PCR; TCRdb keeps only in-frame clonotypes and omits some of them. The sample lists roughly 240,000 clones; 75% to 85% were seen once. Sample: peripheral blood. The receptors originated from a man aged 40-50 years who had recovered from COVID-19.

This chain uses TRBV5-1 with TRBJ1-1, with D possibly being TRBD1 (5 bases). Germline V CDR1 and CDR2: SGHRS, YFSETQ. This CDR3 has 15 residues. V shed 3 bases and J shed 3 bases, with 15 bases lying between them. This CDR3 reads CASSSFGGVDTEAFF. For the CDR3, the DNA is TGCGCCAGCAGCTCGTTCGGGGGTGTGGACACTGAAGCTTTCTTT.

This chain joins TRBV7-9 and TRBJ2-1, with unresolved D. The germline gives CDR1 SEHNR, CDR2 FQNEAQ (reference sequence). V lost 1 base and J lost 0, with 4 bases in between. The CDR3 is made up of 14 amino acids. The CDR3 spells CASSLVYSYNEQFF. Written as DNA, the CDR3 is TGTGCCAGCAGCTTAGTGTACTCCTACAATGAGCAGTTCTTC.

This chain uses TRBV30 with TRBJ1-2; D gene unclear. The CDR3 length is 15 residues. Germline-derived CDR1 and CDR2 are GTSNPN and SVGIG (reference sequence). V lost 0 bases and J lost 2, with 13 bases in between. DNA of the CDR3: TGTGCCTGGAGTGTACTGATTGTCGCAAACTATGGCTACACCTTC. This translates into CAWSVLIVANYGYTF. Looking up the rest from reference TRBV30 and TRBJ1-2 gives the full variable domain: SQTIHQWPATLVQPVGSPLSLECTVEGTSNPNLYWYRQAAGRGLQLLFYSVGIGQISSEVPQNLSASRPQDRQFILSSKKLLLSDSGFYLCAWSVLIVANYGYTFGSGTRLTVV.

The chain employs TRBV30 and TRBJ1-4; unclear D gene. Germline loops: CDR1 GTSNPN, CDR2 SVGIG (reference sequence). Trimming took off 3 bases at V and 10 bases at J, with 12 bases between the two ends. This CDR3 is built from 12 residues. The CDR3 nucleotides read TGTGCCTGGAGCATCATGCCTAGAAAACTGTTTTTT. Its protein is CAWSIMPRKLFF.

The chain employs TRBV13 and TRBJ1-2; D is undetermined. This CDR3 is 15 amino acids long. Germline V gene sequence: CDR1 PRHDT, CDR2 FYEKMQ (reference sequence). V was pared by 0 bases and J by 8 bases, with 16 bases between. The CDR3 DNA reads as TGTGCCAGCAGCTTAGGGGAGACTCAAGGCAGCGGCTACACCTTC. Protein: CASSLGETQGSGYTF.

J is TRBJ2-2 and V is TRBV29-1, with 7 nucleotides matching TRBD2. The germline V gene has CDR1 SQVTM and CDR2 ANQGSEA. V was clipped by 6 bases and J by 7 bases; unmatched bases: 11. This CDR3 spans 14 amino acids. The CDR3 protein is CSVLGGIDSGELFF. The CDR3 DNA reads TGCAGCGTCCTGGGGGGGATTGACAGCGGGGAGCTGTTTTTT.

This clone appeared a few times. The genes are TRBV6-1 and TRBJ2-5; the match to TRBD2 covers 9 bases. Losses at the gene ends were 0 bases for V and 3 bases for J; bases not matched to a gene: 20. This CDR3 is 21 amino acids long. Germline V lookup: CDR1 MNHNS, CDR2 SASEGT. CDR3 bases: TGTGCCAGCAGTGAAGCGCGTGGCGGGAGGGCCGGACTCACAGCAAAAGAGACCCAGTACTTC. This gives the protein CASSEARGGRAGLTAKETQYF.

This chain joins TRBV11-2 and TRBJ2-1; TRBD2 might be the D (6 bases). Germline V lookup: CDR1 SGHAT, CDR2 FQNNGV. The V end lost 1 base, the J end lost 8 bases, and 6 bases lay between the germline ends. This CDR3 has 12 amino acids. The CDR3 reads CASSLGRDEQFF. Written as DNA, the CDR3 is TGTGCCAGCAGCTTAGGGAGGGATGAGCAGTTCTTC.

The chain couples TRBV5-1 to TRBJ1-1; the D gene is possibly TRBD1 (5 bases). Germline CDR1 SGHRS, CDR2 YFSETQ. V was cut by 0 bases and J by 6 bases, with 15 bases left in between. CDR3 length equals 15 residues. CDR3 DNA: TGCGCCAGCAGCTTGGAGCAGGGTCAGAGGCCTGAAGCTTTCTTT. It translates to CASSLEQGQRPEAFF.

This clone was detected a few times. The V gene is TRBV5-4, the J gene TRBJ1-6, with 7 bases aligning to TRBD1. This CDR3 has 16 amino acids. CDR1 SGHNT and CDR2 YYREEE come from the germline V gene (reference sequence). The junction had 2 bases not matched to a gene; V was cut back by 1 base and J by 1 base. The CDR3 spells CASSLLQGSYNSPLHF. CDR3 bases: TGTGCCAGCAGCTTGCTACAGGGGTCCTATAATTCACCCCTCCACTTT. Variable domain in full (rest from reference TRBV5-4 and TRBJ1-6): ETGVTQSPTHLIKTRGQQVTLRCSSQSGHNTVSWYQQALGQGPQFIFQYYREEENGRGNFPPRFSGLQFPNYSSELNVNALELDDSALYLCASSLLQGSYNSPLHFGNGTRLTVT.

The chain recombines TRBV6-5 with TRBJ1-1, with D tentatively TRBD1 (6 bases). With 7 bases removed from V and 7 bases from J, the gap between germline ends came to 19 bases. There are 14 residues in the CDR3. Germline CDR1 is MNHEY and CDR2 is SVGAGI. CDR3 sequence (DNA): TGTGCCAGCACCGAAAAATACAGGGCAGGTGAAGCTTTCTTT. It encodes CASTEKYRAGEAFF.

The chain uses TRBV30 and TRBJ1-6, with 7 bases fitting TRBD1. The trim removed 8 bases at V and 6 bases at J, leaving 7 bases unmatched. Per germline, CDR1 GTSNPN and CDR2 SVGIG (reference sequence). The CDR3 has 13 residues. The DNA of the CDR3 is TGTGCCGCCACAGGGGCGGTTAATTCACCCCTCCACTTT. Its translation is CAATGAVNSPLHF.

The J gene is TRBJ2-1, the V gene TRBV7-9, with 10 bases that match TRBD1. The CDR3 sequence is 15 residues long. Germline V gene lookup returns CDR1 SEHNR and CDR2 FQNEAQ (reference sequence). The trim removed 7 bases at V and 9 bases at J, leaving 12 bases unmatched. CDR3 in DNA: TGTGCCAGCACGGAAGACAGGGGGCGCGTGGGTGAGCAGTTCTTC. As protein: CASTEDRGRVGEQFF.

The rearrangement links TRBV29-1 to TRBJ2-7; 9 nucleotides align to TRBD1. Germline CDR1 SQVTM, CDR2 ANQGSEA. This CDR3 spans 13 amino acids. V shed 4 bases, J shed 5 bases, and the junction held 6 bases outside the gene matches. The CDR3 DNA is TGCAGCGTTGGCCCGGGACAGGGAGACGAGCAGTACTTC. Residues: CSVGPGQGDEQYF.

The rearrangement links TRBV11-2 to TRBJ2-7; a weak D match, TRBD1 (5 bases). V was pared by 1 base and J by 4 bases, with 11 bases between. CDR1 is SGHAT and CDR2 is FQNNGV in the germline V gene. This CDR3 contains 14 residues. In nucleotides, the CDR3 is TGTGCCAGCAGCTTAGGCGCAAGGGGATACGAGCAGTACTTC. As protein: CASSLGARGYEQYF.

This clone has only one observation. The rearrangement joins TRBV7-2 to TRBJ2-7; 8 bases are shared with TRBD1. This CDR3 is built from 15 residues. Germline trimming cut 1 base from V and 2 bases from J; bases unmatched to any gene: 4. Per the germline V gene, CDR1 is SGHTA and CDR2 is FQGNSA. Here the CDR3 reads CASSLVTGDAYEQYF. In DNA, the CDR3 is TGTGCCAGCAGCTTAGTGACAGGGGATGCCTACGAGCAGTACTTC.

The chain is built from TRBV5-1 and TRBJ2-7; 10 bases align to TRBD1. The CDR3 has 14 residues. CDR1 SGHRS and CDR2 YFSETQ come from the germline V gene. The junction had 6 bases not matched to a gene; V was cut back by 4 bases and J by 5 bases. CDR3 amino acids: CASSAGQGSNEQYF. CDR3 DNA sequence: TGCGCCAGCAGCGCGGGACAGGGGAGCAACGAGCAGTACTTC.

The rearrangement joins TRBV5-3 to TRBJ2-1; 7 bases fit TRBD2. TRBV5-3 is identified as an open reading frame with a role that is uncertain. CDR3 length equals 18 residues. V shed 3 bases, J shed 4 bases, and the junction held 16 bases outside the gene matches. The CDR3 loop reads CARSSYPKRGSCYNEQFF. CDR3 DNA sequence: TGTGCCAGAAGCTCATATCCGAAGCGCGGGAGCTGTTACAATGAGCAGTTCTTC.

This chain connects TRBV2 to TRBJ2-7, with no clear D. CDR3 length equals 12 residues. Germline V gene sequence: CDR1 SNHLY, CDR2 FYNNEI. V lost 6 bases and J 3 bases, leaving 9 bases between the germline ends. The CDR3 here is CASSPQNYEQYF. The CDR3 DNA reads as TGTGCCAGCAGCCCACAGAACTACGAGCAGTACTTC.

This chain uses TRBV3-1 (or the pseudogene TRBV3-2) with TRBJ2-4, with a tentative D call TRBD1 (6 bases). This CDR3 region has 13 residues. The V end was cut by 5 bases, the J end by 5 bases, with 10 bases between. The germline gives CDR1 LGHDT, CDR2 YNNKEL (reference sequence). CDR3 amino acids: CASSARTENIQYF. The CDR3 nucleotides are TGTGCCAGCAGCGCGCGGACAGAAAACATTCAGTACTTC.

J is TRBJ2-5 and V is TRBV2; TRBD2 aligns across 9 bases. V shed 4 bases and J 1 base; nucleotides not matched to a gene: 4. This CDR3 region has 15 residues. CDR1 is SNHLY, CDR2 FYNNEI, per germline. CDR3 protein: CASSGASGIQETQYF. The CDR3 region has the DNA TGTGCCAGCAGTGGGGCTAGCGGGATCCAAGAGACCCAGTACTTC.

The CDR3 DNA reads TGTGCCAGCAGCGTAGGAGACTCCCTCTCCTACGAGCAGTACTTC. Its translation: CASSVGDSLSYEQYF. This rearrangement joins TRBV9 to TRBJ2-7; no firm D call. The germline V gene has CDR1 SGDLS and CDR2 YYNGEE. The CDR3 covers 15 residues. V was clipped by 0 bases and J by 0 bases, with 10 bases between them.

Here the CDR3 reads CASIRGREAHNEQFF. CDR3 nucleotide sequence: TGTGCCAGCATAAGGGGGCGGGAGGCCCACAATGAGCAGTTCTTC. The chain couples TRBV6-5 to TRBJ2-1; weak D call: TRBD2 (8 bases). CDR1 and CDR2 (germline): MNHEY, SVGAGI. Trimming cost V 7 bases and J 5 bases, with 18 bases left between them. CDR3 size: 15 residues.

This rearrangement joins TRBV6-5 to TRBJ1-1; possible D gene TRBD1, 6 bases. The CDR3 is made up of 15 amino acids. With 0 bases removed from V and 3 bases from J, the gap between germline ends came to 11 bases. Germline V gives CDR1 MNHEY, CDR2 SVGAGI. The CDR3 region has the DNA TGTGCCAGCAGTTACTCGAACAGGGTTGACACTGAAGCTTTCTTT. This translates into CASSYSNRVDTEAFF.

The rearrangement uses TRBV7-9 and TRBJ2-1; the match to TRBD1 covers 10 bases. Germline loops: CDR1 SEHNR, CDR2 FQNEAQ (reference sequence). Unmatched junction bases numbered 9, after V lost 1 base and J lost 9 bases. This CDR3 has 16 residues. The CDR3 here is CASSLVRDRGHSEQFF. The CDR3 nucleotides are TGTGCCAGCAGCTTAGTTCGAGACAGGGGGCACAGTGAGCAGTTCTTC.

This clone was detected a few times. The chain recombines TRBV12-3 or TRBV12-4 with TRBJ2-3; a possible D gene is TRBD2 (5 bases). The CDR3 consists of 13 residues. Deletions cut 3 bases from V and 4 bases from J, with 8 bases between. The CDR3 DNA is TGTGCCAGCAGTTTCGGGGTCCCAGATACGCAGTATTTT. It is translated as CASSFGVPDTQYF.

Remarks on this clone: The sample carries other DNA sequences with the same CDR3. This rearrangement joins TRBV7-2 to TRBJ2-3; 9 bases are shared with TRBD2. Germline trimming cut 3 bases from V and 3 bases from J; bases unmatched to any gene: 1. In germline, CDR1 is SGHTA, CDR2 FQGNSA. This CDR3 comprises 14 residues. CDR3 coding DNA: TGTGCCAGCAGCTTTAGCGGGGGTACAGATACGCAGTATTTT. Its protein product is CASSFSGGTDTQYF.

The V call is TRBV30, the J call TRBJ1-2, with 9 bases fitting TRBD1. Trimming took 3 bases from V and 8 from J; bases not matched to a gene: 10. The germline V gene encodes CDR1 GTSNPN and CDR2 SVGIG (reference sequence). The CDR3 sequence is 14 residues long. Here the CDR3 reads CAWSRDRARRGYTF. The CDR3 region has the DNA TGTGCCTGGAGCCGGGACAGGGCCCGTAGGGGCTACACCTTC.

The V call is TRBV2, the J call TRBJ1-5; 9 nucleotides line up with TRBD1. After removal of 4 bases from V and 4 bases from J, the junction contained 2 bases not matched to a gene. This CDR3 has 14 amino acids. Per germline, CDR1 SNHLY and CDR2 FYNNEI. The CDR3 sequence is CASSVGTGNQPQHF. Here the CDR3 DNA reads TGTGCCAGCAGTGTCGGGACAGGGAATCAGCCCCAGCATTTT.